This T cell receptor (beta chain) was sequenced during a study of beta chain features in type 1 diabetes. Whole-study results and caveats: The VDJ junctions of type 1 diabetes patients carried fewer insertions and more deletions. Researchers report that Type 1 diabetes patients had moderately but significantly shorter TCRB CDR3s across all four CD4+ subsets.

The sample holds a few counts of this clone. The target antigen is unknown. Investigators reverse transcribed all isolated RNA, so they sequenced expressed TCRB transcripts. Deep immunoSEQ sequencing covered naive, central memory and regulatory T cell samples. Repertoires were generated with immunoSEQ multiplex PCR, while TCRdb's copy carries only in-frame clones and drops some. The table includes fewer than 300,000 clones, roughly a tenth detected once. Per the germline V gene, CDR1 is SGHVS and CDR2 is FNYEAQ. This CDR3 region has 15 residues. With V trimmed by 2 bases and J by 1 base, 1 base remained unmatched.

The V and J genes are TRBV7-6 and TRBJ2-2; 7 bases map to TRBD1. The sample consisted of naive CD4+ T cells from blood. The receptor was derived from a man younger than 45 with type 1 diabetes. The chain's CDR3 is CASSLNRGNTGELFF. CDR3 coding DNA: TGTGCCAGCAGCTTAAACAGGGGGAACACCGGGGAGCTGTTTTTT.